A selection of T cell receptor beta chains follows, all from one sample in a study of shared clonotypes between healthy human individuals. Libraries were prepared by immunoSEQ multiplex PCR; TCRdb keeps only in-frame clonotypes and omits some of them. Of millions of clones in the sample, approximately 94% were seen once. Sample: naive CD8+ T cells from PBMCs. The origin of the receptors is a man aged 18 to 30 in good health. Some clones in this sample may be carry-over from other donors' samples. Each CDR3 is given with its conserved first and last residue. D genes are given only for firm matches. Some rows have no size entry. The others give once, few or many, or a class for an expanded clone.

TGTGCCAGCAGTTACGCCCGGGGGCGCGAGCAGTACTTC	CASSYARGREQYF	once	-	TRBV6-5	TRBJ2-7
TGTGCCAGCAGCCCGGGACTAGCGGGAGGGTTGGACACCGGGGAGCTGTTTTTT	CASSPGLAGGLDTGELFF	-	TRBD2	TRBV5-4	TRBJ2-2
TGCAGCGTTGCGGAAAACGAGCAGTACTTC	CSVAENEQYF	-	-	TRBV29-1	TRBJ2-7
TGTGCCAGCAGTACTTCTTCCTACAATGAGCAGTTCTTC	CASSTSSYNEQFF	-	-	TRBV28	TRBJ2-1
TGTGCCTGGAATCTAGTGGGTGGCACCGGGGAGCTGTTTTTT	CAWNLVGGTGELFF	-	-	TRBV30	TRBJ2-2
TGTGCCAGCAATATAAGGGGAAATAGCAATCAGCCCCAGCATTTT	CASNIRGNSNQPQHF	-	-	TRBV5-8	TRBJ1-5
TGTGCCAGCAGCTCGAGACATAGTCACACCGGGGAGCTGTTTTTT	CASSSRHSHTGELFF	-	-	TRBV11-3	TRBJ2-2
TGTGCCAGCAGCTTTCTACGGGAGGGCCCAAATGAGCAGTTCTTC	CASSFLREGPNEQFF	once	TRBD2	TRBV7-8	TRBJ2-1
TGTGCCAGCAGGGGACCACGAGGTGAAAAACTGTTTTTT	CASRGPRGEKLFF	-	-	TRBV28	TRBJ1-4
TGTGCCAGCAGCCCTATAGCGGGGTCGTACAATGAGCAGTTCTTC	CASSPIAGSYNEQFF	-	TRBD2	TRBV9	TRBJ2-1
TGCGCCAGCAGCCAGGTGGGGCGGGGTCCCTATGGCTACACCTTC	CASSQVGRGPYGYTF	-	-	TRBV4-1	TRBJ1-2
TGTGCCAGCAGCGGGATGGGCACTGAAGCTTTCTTT	CASSGMGTEAFF	-	-	TRBV9	TRBJ1-1
TGCGCCAGCAGCTTGGCGGGGGGGAGCACAGATACGCAGTATTTT	CASSLAGGSTDTQYF	-	TRBD2	TRBV5-1	TRBJ2-3
TGTGCCAGCAGTTTATCCAGGGGGGAGACCCAGTACTTC	CASSLSRGETQYF	-	TRBD1	TRBV28	TRBJ2-5
TGTGCCAGCAGCTTCGGTGTTGGGACAGGGGACGAGCAGTACTTC	CASSFGVGTGDEQYF	-	TRBD1	TRBV5-6	TRBJ2-7
TGTGCCAGCAGCCCATCCGTTGTCTGGGGGTCGGCTGGAAACACCATATATTTT	CASSPSVVWGSAGNTIYF	-	-	TRBV7-8	TRBJ1-3
TGCGCCAGCAGCCAAGATGCGGGTAGCAATCAGCCCCAGCATTTT	CASSQDAGSNQPQHF	-	-	TRBV4-3	TRBJ1-5
TGTGCCAGCAGCCCACGAGGGGTGCGAGGGCCTAGCGAAAAACTGTTTTTT	CASSPRGVRGPSEKLFF	-	-	TRBV7-9	TRBJ1-4
TGTGCCAGCAGTGACTCGGTAGAGGGGGCGAAAGAGACCCAGTACTTC	CASSDSVEGAKETQYF	-	TRBD1	TRBV6-4	TRBJ2-5
TGTGCCAGCAGTCAGGGGGCATATCAGCCCCAGCATTTT	CASSQGAYQPQHF	-	TRBD1	TRBV27	TRBJ1-5
TGTGCCAGCAGTCCGCCACCCGGGGCCGCTAACTATGGCTACACCTTC	CASSPPPGAANYGYTF	-	-	TRBV28	TRBJ1-2
TGCGCCAGCAGCCAAGATGTCGGACAGGACCCAGATACGCAGTATTTT	CASSQDVGQDPDTQYF	-	TRBD1	TRBV4-1	TRBJ2-3
TGTGCCAGTAATCCGACAAGAAGCACAGATACGCAGTATTTT	CASNPTRSTDTQYF	-	-	TRBV19	TRBJ2-3
TGTGCCAGCACTCCAACCAAAAATCGACAGAGCCAAGAGACCCAGTACTTC	CASTPTKNRQSQETQYF	once	-	TRBV7-9	TRBJ2-5
TGTGCCAGCAGTACCCTGGACAGGGGGCGAACCAAGCAGTACTTC	CASSTLDRGRTKQYF	-	TRBD1	TRBV27	TRBJ2-7
TGTGCCAGCAGCGGCGGGACTAGCGGGAGAAGAGGGGGCAATGAGCAGTTCTTC	CASSGGTSGRRGGNEQFF	-	TRBD2	TRBV9	TRBJ2-1
TGTGCCAGCAGCAAACCCGGGGGGTGGTTCAATGAGCAGTTCTTC	CASSKPGGWFNEQFF	-	TRBD2	TRBV11-2	TRBJ2-1
TGCAGCGTTGAATTTCCGGGTGCCTACGAGCAGTACTTC	CSVEFPGAYEQYF	-	-	TRBV29-1	TRBJ2-7
TGTGCCAGCAGCGCGGGGACACCATCCTACGAGCAGTACTTC	CASSAGTPSYEQYF	-	-	TRBV7-9	TRBJ2-7
TGTGCCAGCAACTTACCGGGACACCCTGGAAACACCATATATTTT	CASNLPGHPGNTIYF	-	-	TRBV7-9	TRBJ1-3
TGTGCCAGCAGAGGCTGGGGAGGCACCGGGGAGCTGTTTTTT	CASRGWGGTGELFF	-	-	TRBV2	TRBJ2-2
TGCGCCAGCAGCCAAGATAGGTCGGGGAACCAGCCCCAGCATTTT	CASSQDRSGNQPQHF	-	-	TRBV4-1	TRBJ1-5
TGTGCCACCTGGGACTGGGAACAAGAGACCCAGTACTTC	CATWDWEQETQYF	-	-	TRBV10-3	TRBJ2-5
TGTGCCAGCACCCAGGGGGCGCGGGCTGGAAACACCATATATTTT	CASTQGARAGNTIYF	-	TRBD1	TRBV6-1	TRBJ1-3
TGTGCCAGCGGCGAAAGGAGTTCCTACAATGAGCAGTTCTTC	CASGERSSYNEQFF	-	-	TRBV28	TRBJ2-1
TGTGCCACCCCAGCAGCTAGCAATCAGCCCCAGCATTTT	CATPAASNQPQHF	-	-	TRBV6-5	TRBJ1-5
TGTGCCAGCAGTTTATCGGGACTAGCGGGGAATGAGCAGTTCTTC	CASSLSGLAGNEQFF	-	TRBD2	TRBV27	TRBJ2-1